These 31 T cell receptor beta chains were all obtained from the same sample, sequenced in a study of blood T cell repertoires in COVID-19. The method was immunoSEQ multiplex PCR; TCRdb's version includes in-frame clones alone and lacks a portion of them. The data hold a few hundred thousand clones, with roughly 91% observed a single time. Sequencing was performed on peripheral blood. All receptors come from a woman in her twenties or thirties with COVID-19, enrolled during active disease.

This clone was counted a single time. The rearrangement joins TRBV28 to TRBJ1-4; D gene unclear. Germline assignment: CDR1 MDHEN and CDR2 SYDVKM. V lost 3 bases to trimming and J lost 7 bases, with 6 bases between them. The CDR3 is 12 amino acids. The DNA of the CDR3 is TGTGCCAGCAGTTTTGGCGGTGAAAAACTGTTTTTT. Protein sequence: CASSFGGEKLFF.

The J gene is TRBJ2-1, the V gene TRBV2; D is possibly TRBD2 (6 bases). Trimming removed 0 bases from V and 13 bases from J, with 10 bases in between. The CDR3 is 12 residues long. The germline V gene encodes CDR1 SNHLY and CDR2 FYNNEI. The CDR3 loop is CASSEAGRDQFF. CDR3 coding DNA: TGTGCCAGCAGTGAAGCCGGGCGGGACCAGTTCTTC. Variable domain in full (rest from reference TRBV2 and TRBJ2-1): EPEVTQTPSHQVTQMGQEVILRCVPISNHLYFYWYRQILGQKVEFLVSFYNNEISEKSEIFDDQFSVERPDGSNFTLKIRSTKLEDSAMYFCASSEAGRDQFFGPGTRLTVL.

The J gene is TRBJ1-2, the V gene TRBV10-1; a possible D gene is TRBD1 (6 bases). The CDR3 is 14 amino acids. Deletions cut 2 bases from V and 5 bases from J, with 12 bases between. Germline values: CDR1 WNHNN, CDR2 SYGVQD (reference sequence). The CDR3 DNA is TGCGCCAGCAGTGAGGGCAGGGGTACATATGGCTACACCTTC. Protein product: CASSEGRGTYGYTF.

The gene calls are TRBV2 and TRBJ2-2; D remains ambiguous. CDR1 SNHLY and CDR2 FYNNEI come from the germline V gene. The CDR3 consists of 13 residues. V dropped 1 base and J dropped 4 bases, with 4 bases sitting between them. DNA for the CDR3: TGTGCCAGCAGTGAAGTCCGCACCGGGGAGCTGTTTTTT. This sequence encodes CASSEVRTGELFF.

This clone is a singleton in its sample. The chain joins TRBV20-1 to TRBJ2-7, with D tentatively TRBD2 (6 bases). Germline-derived CDR1 and CDR2 are DFQATT and SNEGSKA (reference sequence). The CDR3 runs 11 residues. The CDR3, as DNA: TGCAGAGCCCTGGAGGGGAACGAGCAGTACTTC. Residues: CRALEGNEQYF.

This chain connects TRBV2 to TRBJ2-3; tentatively, D is TRBD2 (6 bases). This CDR3 is 18 amino acids long. The V gene's germline CDR1 is SNHLY and CDR2 FYNNEI. Trimming removed 5 bases at V and 2 bases at J, with 23 bases between. The CDR3 nucleotides read TGTGCCAGCAGTAACAGAAAATTTGGGGGGATAAACACAGATACGCAGTATTTT. Translation gives CASSNRKFGGINTDTQYF.

The chain couples TRBV4-1 to TRBJ2-4; tentatively, D is TRBD2 (5 bases). V was trimmed by 5 bases and J by 2 bases, leaving 10 bases between them. This CDR3 has 14 residues. Per germline, CDR1 MGHRA and CDR2 YSYEKL. CDR3 nucleotide sequence: TGCGCCAGCAGCTACCCGGGGACCAAAAACATTCAGTACTTC. Its translation is CASSYPGTKNIQYF.

This clone was detected ten times or more. The J gene is TRBJ1-2, the V gene TRBV18, with TRBD1 matching 7 bases. This CDR3 is 15 amino acids long. After removal of 0 bases from V and 0 bases from J, the junction contained 1 base not matched to a gene. Germline V gene lookup returns CDR1 KGHSH and CDR2 LQKENI. The CDR3 DNA is TGTGCCAGCTCACCACCCCAGGGGGCTAACTATGGCTACACCTTC. Translated, it gives CASSPPQGANYGYTF.

V is TRBV11-2 and J is TRBJ1-6, with 8 bases matching TRBD1. The V gene's germline CDR1 is SGHAT and CDR2 FQNNGV. V lost 5 bases, J lost 7 bases, and 10 bases stayed unmatched. This CDR3 has 16 amino acids. CDR3 in DNA: TGTGCCAGCAGCCACCGGTGGACAGGGCTGAATTCACCCCTCCACTTT. Encoded protein: CASSHRWTGLNSPLHF. Supplemented by reference TRBV11-2 and TRBJ1-6, the full variable domain reads EAGVAQSPRYKIIEKRQSVAFWCNPISGHATLYWYQQILGQGPKLLIQFQNNGVVDDSQLPKDRFSAERLKGVDSTLKIQPAKLEDSAVYLCASSHRWTGLNSPLHFGNGTRLTVT.

The gene calls are TRBV5-4 and TRBJ1-3; no reliable D call. V dropped 0 bases and J dropped 0 bases, with 7 bases sitting between them. Germline lookup yields CDR1 SGHNT and CDR2 YYREEE (reference sequence). The CDR3 has 15 residues. The CDR3 bases are TGTGCCAGCAGCTTGGCCGGGGACTCTGGAAACACCATATATTTT. This encodes CASSLAGDSGNTIYF. The full variable domain, its missing parts supplied by reference TRBV5-4 and TRBJ1-3, is ETGVTQSPTHLIKTRGQQVTLRCSSQSGHNTVSWYQQALGQGPQFIFQYYREEENGRGNFPPRFSGLQFPNYSSELNVNALELDDSALYLCASSLAGDSGNTIYFGEGSWLTVV.

The chain joins TRBV20-1 to TRBJ1-2; tentative D call: TRBD1 (5 bases). CDR1 and CDR2 (germline): DFQATT, SNEGSKA (reference sequence). This CDR3 has 10 amino acids. Trimming took off 5 bases at V and 5 bases at J, with 6 bases between the two ends. CDR3 coding DNA: TGCAGTGCTCAGGGATATGGCTACACCTTC. Protein: CSAQGYGYTF.

This chain joins TRBV2 and TRBJ1-6, with TRBD1 as a possible D gene (6 bases). This CDR3 spans 15 amino acids. The V gene's germline CDR1 is SNHLY and CDR2 FYNNEI. Trimming removed 6 bases from V and 2 bases from J, with 11 bases in between. The DNA for the CDR3 is TGTGCCAGCAGCGAACAGGGAACCTATAATTCACCCCTCCACTTT. This gives the protein CASSEQGTYNSPLHF.

This clone was observed once. The CDR3 sequence: CASSPPGGARFF. CDR3 sequence (DNA): TGTGCCAGCAGCCCCCCAGGCGGGGCTAGGTTCTTC. This chain connects TRBV7-9 to TRBJ2-1; D is perhaps TRBD2 (6 bases). Germline CDR1 reads SEHNR; CDR2 reads FQNEAQ (reference sequence). V lost 5 bases and J lost 15, with 17 bases in between. The CDR3 contains 12 residues.

This clone turned up a few times. This rearrangement joins TRBV10-2 to TRBJ1-1; unclear D gene. Looked up from germline, CDR1 is WSHSY and CDR2 is SAAADI. V gave up 7 bases and J gave up 0 bases, with 12 bases separating them. CDR3 length: 14 residues. The CDR3 coding sequence is TGCGCCAGCACGAGGGAGGGATTGAACACTGAAGCTTTCTTT. This encodes CASTREGLNTEAFF.

The gene calls are TRBV5-5 and TRBJ2-4, with 9 bases aligning to TRBD1. The CDR3 is 16 residues long. CDR1 SGHKS and CDR2 YYEKEE come from the germline V gene (reference sequence). With 3 bases clipped from V and 1 base from J, the junction kept 5 bases outside the gene matches. CDR3 region: CASSWGQGKAKNIQYF. Here the CDR3 DNA reads TGTGCCAGCAGCTGGGGACAGGGAAAGGCCAAAAACATTCAGTACTTC.

This clone was counted a single time. V gene TRBV2 combines with J gene TRBJ1-5; maybe TRBD1 (5 bases). V gave up 7 bases and J gave up 6 bases, with 19 bases separating them. Germline lookup yields CDR1 SNHLY and CDR2 FYNNEI. This CDR3 has 15 residues. In DNA, the CDR3 is TGTGCCAGCACCCCTGGGGGGTCGGTGGGTCAGCCCCAGCATTTT. Protein product: CASTPGGSVGQPQHF.

This clone was found once. V and J are TRBV4-1 and TRBJ1-4; possible D gene TRBD1, 6 bases. The CDR3 covers 16 residues. Looked up from germline, CDR1 is MGHRA and CDR2 is YSYEKL. The germline V and J ends were trimmed by 6 bases and 12 bases, with 26 bases remaining between them. The DNA for the CDR3 is TGCGCCAGCAGTTATAATCCGGGACACCGAAACGGAGAACTGTTTTTT. This translates into CASSYNPGHRNGELFF.

The chain links TRBV28 to TRBJ1-6, with 12 nucleotides matching TRBD1. Germline CDR1 MDHEN, CDR2 SYDVKM. The CDR3 has 20 amino acids. V shed 3 bases and J 7 bases; nucleotides not matched to a gene: 16. The CDR3 region is CASSFPSGTGGPTLNSPLHF. The CDR3 DNA follows: TGTGCCAGCAGTTTCCCCTCCGGGACAGGGGGCCCCACACTCAATTCACCCCTCCACTTT.

The chain carries TRBV5-1 and TRBJ1-1; D perhaps matches TRBD1 (5 bases). This CDR3 region has 13 residues. V was pared by 4 bases and J by 0 bases, with 7 bases between. CDR1 is SGHRS, CDR2 YFSETQ, per germline. CDR3 sequence: CASSIRVNTEAFF. The CDR3 DNA reads as TGCGCCAGCAGCATCAGGGTGAACACTGAAGCTTTCTTT.

The CDR3 loop reads CASSRSGQGMAGELFF. In DNA form, the CDR3 reads TGTGCCAGCAGCCGATCGGGGCAGGGGATGGCCGGGGAGCTGTTTTTT. The chain uses TRBV7-9 and TRBJ2-2, with D maybe TRBD1 (6 bases). Trimming took off 5 bases at V and 6 bases at J, with 19 bases between the two ends. The CDR3 sequence is 16 residues long. The germline V gene encodes CDR1 SEHNR and CDR2 FQNEAQ (reference sequence).

CDR3 coding DNA: TGTGCCAGTAGTACCTTCACGGGACAGGGGAACTATGGCTACACCTTC. Its translation is CASSTFTGQGNYGYTF. The J gene is TRBJ1-2, the V gene TRBV19; 10 positions agree with TRBD1. The CDR3 has 16 residues. Trimming took 4 bases from V and 2 from J; bases not matched to a gene: 7. Germline CDR1 LNHDA, CDR2 SQIVND (reference sequence).

This clone was counted once. V is TRBV5-6 and J is TRBJ1-1; TRBD1 might be the D (5 bases). With 2 bases removed from V and 4 bases from J, the gap between germline ends came to 21 bases. The CDR3 is 17 amino acids. Germline V gene data show CDR1 as SGHDT and CDR2 as YYEEEE. CDR3 in amino acids: CASSFRSRAMGSTEAFF. In DNA form, the CDR3 reads TGTGCCAGCAGCTTTAGGAGCAGGGCGATGGGAAGCACTGAAGCTTTCTTT.

A single count supports this clone. The chain joins TRBV20-1 to TRBJ1-2; possible D gene TRBD1, 6 bases. V dropped 3 bases and J dropped 6 bases, with 17 bases sitting between them. There are 14 residues in the CDR3. Germline CDR1 and CDR2: DFQATT and SNEGSKA (reference sequence). CDR3 sequence (DNA): TGCAGTGCTAGTACAGGGTGGGGGTCTAATGGCTACACCTTC. Translated: CSASTGWGSNGYTF.

The chain carries TRBV5-1 and TRBJ2-1, with a weak D call TRBD1 (6 bases). The CDR3 runs 16 residues. Germline values: CDR1 SGHRS, CDR2 YFSETQ. Trimming removed 0 bases at V and 12 bases at J, with 22 bases between. The CDR3: CASSLGDLGSGGPQFF. The CDR3 DNA sequence: TGCGCCAGCAGCTTGGGGGACCTGGGGAGTGGGGGCCCGCAGTTCTTC. The full variable domain, with the rest looked up from reference TRBV5-1 and TRBJ2-1, is KAGVTQTPRYLIKTRGQQVTLSCSPISGHRSVSWYQQTPGQGLQFLFEYFSETQRNKGNFPGRFSGRQFSNSRSEMNVSTLELGDSALYLCASSLGDLGSGGPQFFGPGTRLTVL.

The chain carries TRBV27 and TRBJ2-5; perhaps TRBD2 as D (8 bases). V was clipped by 3 bases and J by 5 bases, with 19 bases between them. Germline V CDR1 and CDR2: MNHEY, SMNVEV (reference sequence). The CDR3 length is 16 residues. The CDR3 is CASSFGVGGGRETQYF. The CDR3, as DNA: TGTGCCAGCAGTTTTGGTGTAGGGGGCGGGAGGGAGACCCAGTACTTC.

V and J are TRBV28 and TRBJ2-3; 8 bases fit TRBD1. The germline V gene encodes CDR1 MDHEN and CDR2 SYDVKM. The CDR3 contains 15 residues. With V trimmed by 3 bases and J by 3 bases, 5 bases remained unmatched. CDR3 sequence: CASSFTQGATDTQYF. The CDR3 region has the DNA TGTGCCAGCAGTTTTACCCAGGGGGCAACAGATACGCAGTATTTT.

This chain links TRBV7-9 with TRBJ1-2; D not certain. The germline V and J ends were trimmed by 4 bases and 1 base, with 10 bases remaining between them. The germline gives CDR1 SEHNR, CDR2 FQNEAQ (reference sequence). The CDR3 consists of 14 residues. This CDR3 reads CASSSARSNYGYTF. The CDR3 bases are TGTGCCAGCAGCTCCGCACGGAGTAACTATGGCTACACCTTC.

The rearrangement links TRBV7-9 to TRBJ2-7, with 8 bases aligning to TRBD1. The trim removed 5 bases at V and 0 bases at J, leaving 6 bases unmatched. Germline CDR1 is SEHNR and CDR2 is FQNEAQ (reference sequence). The CDR3 totals 15 residues. This CDR3 reads CASSLPGTGSYEQYF. CDR3 DNA: TGTGCCAGCAGCCTTCCAGGGACAGGCTCCTACGAGCAGTACTTC.

The chain is built from TRBV27 and TRBJ2-1, with D perhaps matching TRBD2 (7 bases). The germline gives CDR1 MNHEY, CDR2 SMNVEV (reference sequence). The CDR3 is made up of 15 amino acids. V was cut by 5 bases and J by 3 bases, with 14 bases left in between. CDR3 region: CASSIAGAFYNEQFF. CDR3 bases: TGTGCCAGCAGTATCGCGGGGGCCTTCTACAATGAGCAGTTCTTC.

The chain carries TRBV6-5 and TRBJ1-2, with 10 bases aligning to TRBD1. The trim removed 6 bases at V and 5 bases at J, leaving 6 bases unmatched. Germline V gene sequence: CDR1 MNHEY, CDR2 SVGAGI. The CDR3 length is 14 residues. The CDR3 here is CASRDRDRGYGYTF. The DNA of the CDR3 is TGTGCCAGCAGGGACCGGGACAGGGGTTATGGCTACACCTTC.

The CDR3 region is CASTNIPWNYGYTF. The CDR3 bases are TGTGCCAGTACCAACATACCCTGGAACTATGGCTACACCTTC. V is TRBV19 and J is TRBJ1-2, with unresolved D. Germline CDR1 reads LNHDA; CDR2 reads SQIVND (reference sequence). The CDR3 covers 14 residues. V gave up 7 bases and J gave up 2 bases, with 14 bases separating them.